Here is one T cell receptor (beta chain) with its context. Its antigen is currently not known. Nothing much larger sits one base from this clone, and base qualities are not available. This record comes from a study of T cells in Graves' hyperthyroidism and ophthalmopathy (dated by TCRdb to between 2018 and 2021). With regard to the full study: Peripheral blood was collected at initial diagnosis, before any treatment. In more than 5 Graves' hyperthyroidism patients, the study also compared T-cell repertoires from thyroid tissue with T-cell repertoires from blood. Following sampling, methimazole starting at 30 mg daily was given to hyperthyroidism patients, and high-dose intravenous methylprednisolone was given to ophthalmopathy patients. Prospective prediction of ophthalmopathy was tested in an independent validation cohort of under 20 hyperthyroidism patients and some 17 patients who later progressed to ophthalmopathy. The roughly 99 discovery patients were divided at random into training and test sets in a 7:3 ratio. A discovery cohort of about 96 patients, about 43 with Graves' ophthalmopathy and roughly 59 with stable Graves' hyperthyroidism, was used to find distinguishing TCR V-J signatures. The paper describes TCR Vbeta CDR3 sequencing of 120 to 150 peripheral blood samples, made up of approximately 40 ophthalmopathy patients, 70 to 75 hyperthyroidism patients and about 17 progressor patients.

The TCR beta CDR3 regions were amplified from RNA transcripts. For the first round of RT-PCR on the TCR CDR3, the HTBI primer set was used together with the Qiagen OneStep RT-PCR kit. Libraries were constructed in a second round of multiplex PCR, after which size selection and purification were performed. The libraries were sequenced on an Illumina HiSeq2000 using paired-end 100 bp reads. Under the source paper's analysis protocol: SOAPnuke was used to process the raw data, throwing out any read that contained adapters or uncalled bases, had a mean Phred below 15, or lacked an exact constant-primer or identifier match. High-quality paired reads were merged using COPE v1.2.5, and each unique nucleotide sequence was defined as a clonotype. MiTCR v1.1 was used to align clonotypes to the IMGT TRBV, TRBD and TRBJ reference segments. Only V-J combinations with frequency above 0.0001, covering about 99% of repertoires, were analysed. A TCS score was defined as the ratio between F50 (clonal expansion) and ExV (chaos), using BLOSUM62-based TCRdist between CDR3 peptides within each V-J. Welch's t-statistics and random forest reduced 500 to 650 V-J features to some 14, which were used in a naive Bayes classifier (R e1071). TCRdb reworked the public reads: Q25 trimming with fastp, MiXCR clone assembly, productive beta chains retained. Records with the same CDR3 protein are collapsed into one entry carrying the most frequent genes and DNA. These V and J calls rely on TCRdb rather than the paper's analysis. The sample table holds about half a million distinct CDR3 sequences, of which about 20% were seen once. The top ten clonotypes cover approximately 54% of the sample.

Ophthalmopathy patients had moderately to severely active disease, with a Clinical Activity Score of 3 or more, a NOSPECS grade of 4 or more, and a disease duration of less than 3 months. Patients with uncontrolled infections, other autoimmune diseases, pregnancy or lactation were excluded. Diagnoses relied on clinical symptoms, serum thyroxine and TRAb, thyroid ultrasound and orbital computed tomography. Ficoll-Paque density gradient centrifugation was used to isolate PBMCs from 9.5 to 10 ml of fresh peripheral blood. Total RNA was extracted using Trizol reagent, and RNA quality was assessed on an Agilent 2100 Bioanalyzer. General study outcomes and caveats: Blood samples also contained most of the expanded thyroid clonotypes (frequency above 0.001), which suggests that blood repertoires may reflect thyroid immune responses. No statistical method was used to fix the sample size in advance, and group allocation was not hidden from the investigators. During validation, the model predicted progression to ophthalmopathy a median of about 6.3 months ahead of onset, with almost 71% sensitivity and around 73% specificity. A 13 V-J signature model separated ophthalmopathy from stable hyperthyroidism, with 87.88% sensitivity and 81.08% specificity in cross-validation and 80%/75% in testing.

For this chain, trimming is 5 bases at the V end and 6 bases at the J end, and the number of junction bases without a gene match is 10. The CDR3 goes from the cysteine to the phenylalanine over 17 residues. CDR3 DNA is the only sequence kept; it has 51 bases, read in frame from the first base. As encoded in the germline V gene, CDR1 is SGHTA while CDR2 is FQGNSA. The receptor chain draws on TRBV7-2 and TRBJ2-7, with 16 junctional bases fitting TRBD2. Sequenced material: blood. The clonotype originates from a woman in her seventies with Graves' ophthalmopathy. The CDR3 is CASSRVGTSGRAGEQYF. The nucleotide sequence is TGTGCCAGCAGCCGGGTCGGGACTAGCGGGAGGGCCGGCGAGCAGTACTTC.